These T cell receptor beta chains were read from a single sample in a study of identical twins. TCRdb redid the calling of the 5' RACE reads with MiXCR, one entry per CDR3 protein. The data hold just over 450,000 distinct CDR3 sequences, with approximately 15% observed a single time. This sample also appeared in a second study, on yellow fever vaccine responses in identical twins.

The sequenced material came from CD4+ T cells sorted from blood. The source of these receptors is a woman in her late teens or twenties in good health. Both conserved end residues are part of each CDR3. The D gene is left open where the match is weak. Size tells how often a clone was seen (once, few, many) or the class of an expanded clone, and some rows leave it out.

cdr3_aa cdr3_nt v_call d_call j_call clone_size
CATSAGVVSNEQFF TGTGCCACCAGTGCGGGAGTGGTTAGCAATGAGCAGTTCTTC TRBV24-1 . TRBJ2-1 .
CASSSPSGGPIDTQYF TGTGCCAGCAGCTCCCCTAGCGGGGGGCCGATAGATACGCAGTATTTT TRBV7-9 TRBD2 TRBJ2-3 few
CASSTRTMTGLSFNEQFF TGTGCCAGTAGTACACGCACCATGACGGGATTGTCGTTCAATGAGCAGTTCTTC TRBV19 . TRBJ2-1 few
CSARGSGNTGELFF TGCAGTGCTAGAGGCAGTGGGAACACCGGGGAGCTGTTTTTT TRBV20-1 . TRBJ2-2 few
CASSQGQEQYF TGTGCCAGCAGCCAAGGGCAGGAGCAGTACTTC TRBV14 . TRBJ2-7 once
CASRPTGGRATEAFF TGTGCCAGCAGACCGACAGGGGGGAGGGCCACTGAAGCTTTCTTT TRBV12-3/TRBV12-4 TRBD1 TRBJ1-1 many
CASRTSGSGETQYF TGTGCCAGCCGGACTAGCGGGAGTGGAGAGACCCAGTACTTC TRBV6-1 TRBD2 TRBJ2-5 few
CASSDDANQPQHF TGTGCCAGCAGTGATGACGCAAATCAGCCCCAGCATTTT TRBV2 . TRBJ1-5 .
CATSRQLQSNTEAFF TGTGCCACCAGCAGGCAACTACAGTCGAACACTGAAGCTTTCTTT TRBV15 . TRBJ1-1 few
CATSRGGGPSYNEQFF TGTGCCACCAGCAGAGGAGGGGGTCCCTCCTACAATGAGCAGTTCTTC TRBV15 . TRBJ2-1 few
CSGQFTDTQYF TGCAGTGGACAGTTCACAGATACGCAGTATTTT TRBV20-1 . TRBJ2-3 .
CASSYGPGSGYNEQFF TGTGCCAGCAGTTACGGGCCAGGCTCTGGCTACAATGAGCAGTTCTTC TRBV6-2/TRBV6-3 . TRBJ2-1 few
CSATPLPGPSALDEQFF TGCAGTGCTACCCCCCTTCCAGGGCCGAGCGCGTTGGATGAGCAGTTCTTC TRBV20-1 . TRBJ2-1 .
CATRLAGNNEQFF TGTGCCACCAGACTAGCGGGAAACAATGAGCAGTTCTTC TRBV2 TRBD2 TRBJ2-1 few
CSVEGTGKNIQYF TGCAGCGTTGAAGGGACAGGGAAAAACATTCAGTACTTC TRBV29-1 TRBD1 TRBJ2-4 .
CASSTEEGRRNTGELFF TGTGCCAGCAGCACGGAGGAGGGTAGGCGGAACACCGGGGAGCTGTTTTTT TRBV21-1 . TRBJ2-2 .
CASSPSPPSGSYNEQFF TGTGCCAGCTCCCCTAGTCCCCCTAGCGGGAGTTACAATGAGCAGTTCTTC TRBV18 TRBD2 TRBJ2-1 .
CASSLDRGVSGANVLTF TGCGCCAGCAGCTTGGACAGGGGCGTTTCTGGGGCCAACGTCCTGACTTTC TRBV5-1 TRBD1 TRBJ2-6 .
CASSFARWETQYF TGTGCCAGCAGTTTCGCTCGCTGGGAGACCCAGTACTTC TRBV12-3/TRBV12-4 . TRBJ2-5 many
CASSFRRGLFF TGTGCCAGCAGTTTTCGACGGGGCCTGTTTTTT TRBV6-2/TRBV6-3 . TRBJ1-4 few